In this sample, the clone carrying this T cell receptor (beta chain) turned up many times. The antigen is unknown. Preparation of TCR beta libraries was done by quantitative 5'-RACE with molecular barcodes. TCRdb recomputed calls from the 5' RACE reads with MiXCR, one row per CDR3 protein. The sample has fewer than 250,000 distinct CDR3 sequences, roughly a tenth seen once. The data were taken from a study of CD8 T cells in ankylosing spondylitis. Points from the study as a whole: Disease-linked clones reportedly showed significant enrichment in matched ankylosing spondylitis synovial fluid. Within ankylosing spondylitis blood, a TCR beta motif made up of several highly homologous variants appeared to be characteristic.

Sequenced: blood, either unsorted or a sorted T cell fraction (not recorded which). This clonotype originated in a male donor with ankylosing spondylitis or in good health (not recorded which).

This CDR3 reads CASSSEGHLNTEAFF. The DNA of the CDR3 is TGCGCCAGCAGCTCTGAGGGCCACCTTAACACTGAAGCTTTCTTT. The genes are TRBV5-1 and TRBJ1-1; unclear D gene. The CDR3 consists of 15 residues. Germline V gives CDR1 SGHRS, CDR2 YFSETQ. The V and J ends lost 3 bases and 2 bases respectively, with 14 bases between them.